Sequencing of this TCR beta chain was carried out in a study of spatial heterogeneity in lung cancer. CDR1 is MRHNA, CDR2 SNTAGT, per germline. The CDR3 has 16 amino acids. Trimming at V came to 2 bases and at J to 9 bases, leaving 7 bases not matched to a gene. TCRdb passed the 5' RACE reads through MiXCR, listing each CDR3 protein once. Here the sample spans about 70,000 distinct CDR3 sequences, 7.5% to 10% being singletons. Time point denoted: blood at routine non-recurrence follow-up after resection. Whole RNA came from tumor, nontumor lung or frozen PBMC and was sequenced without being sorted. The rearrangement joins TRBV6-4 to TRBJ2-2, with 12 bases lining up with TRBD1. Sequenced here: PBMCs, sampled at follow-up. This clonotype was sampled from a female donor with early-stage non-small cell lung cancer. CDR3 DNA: TGTGCCAGCAGTGACCAACCGGGACAGGGGGCTAGGGAGCTGTTTTTT. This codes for CASSDQPGQGARELFF.